This T cell receptor beta chain was captured by sequencing in a study of OX40 agonist ivuxolimab in advanced cancers. Study conclusions and caveats: The study found that CD8+ T cells averaged more expanded clones than CD4+. Clones of CD4+ and CD8+ blood T cells grew by week 6 at doses of 0.1 to 3.0 mg/kg.

As for this clone: What it binds is unknown.

The method was immunoSEQ multiplex PCR; TCRdb's version includes in-frame clones alone and lacks a portion of them. The sample includes 55,000 to 75,000 clones, around 82% of them seen just once. The sequence was obtained from an adult with an advanced solid tumor such as melanoma, head and neck, liver or kidney cancer. The sample here was CD4+ or CD8+ T cells sorted from blood, taken in a trial of the OX40 agonist ivuxolimab.

The CDR3 DNA reads TGTGCCAGCAGCGTTGGGGGTAGAATGGCCGAGCAGTACTTC. Translating it yields CASSVGGRMAEQYF. The chain links TRBV9 to TRBJ2-7, with D perhaps TRBD1 or TRBD2 (5 bases each). The CDR3 sequence is 14 residues long. From germline, CDR1 is SGDLS and CDR2 YYNGEE. Trimming cost V 2 bases and J 6 bases, with 15 bases left between them.